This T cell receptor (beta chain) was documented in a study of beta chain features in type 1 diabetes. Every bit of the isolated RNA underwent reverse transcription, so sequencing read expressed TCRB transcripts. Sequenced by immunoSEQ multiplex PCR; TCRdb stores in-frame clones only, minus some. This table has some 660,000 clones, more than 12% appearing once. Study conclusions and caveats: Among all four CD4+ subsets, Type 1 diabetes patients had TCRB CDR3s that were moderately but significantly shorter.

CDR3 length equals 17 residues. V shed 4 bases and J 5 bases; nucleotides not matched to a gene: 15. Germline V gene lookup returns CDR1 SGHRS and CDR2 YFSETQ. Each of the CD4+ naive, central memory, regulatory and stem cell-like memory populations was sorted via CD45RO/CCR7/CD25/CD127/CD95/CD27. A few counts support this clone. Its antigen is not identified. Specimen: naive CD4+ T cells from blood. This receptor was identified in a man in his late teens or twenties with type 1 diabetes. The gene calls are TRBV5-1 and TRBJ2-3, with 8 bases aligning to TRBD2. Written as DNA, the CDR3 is TGCGCCAGCAGCGTTAAAGCGGGAGCCACTAGGAGAGATACGCAGTATTTT. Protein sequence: CASSVKAGATRRDTQYF. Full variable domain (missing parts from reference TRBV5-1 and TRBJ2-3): KAGVTQTPRYLIKTRGQQVTLSCSPISGHRSVSWYQQTPGQGLQFLFEYFSETQRNKGNFPGRFSGRQFSNSRSEMNVSTLELGDSALYLCASSVKAGATRRDTQYFGPGTRLTVL.